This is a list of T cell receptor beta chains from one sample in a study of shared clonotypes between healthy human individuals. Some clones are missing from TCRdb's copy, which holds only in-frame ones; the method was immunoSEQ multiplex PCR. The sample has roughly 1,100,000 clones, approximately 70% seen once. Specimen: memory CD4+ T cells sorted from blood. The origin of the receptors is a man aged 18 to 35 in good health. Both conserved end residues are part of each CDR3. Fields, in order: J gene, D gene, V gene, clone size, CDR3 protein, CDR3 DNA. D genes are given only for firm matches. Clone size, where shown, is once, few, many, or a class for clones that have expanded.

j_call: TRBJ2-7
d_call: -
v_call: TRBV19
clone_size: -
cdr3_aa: CASSIYQGSYEQYF
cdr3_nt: TGTGCCAGTAGTATCTATCAGGGCTCCTACGAGCAGTACTTC

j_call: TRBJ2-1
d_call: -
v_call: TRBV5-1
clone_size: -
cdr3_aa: CASSLGGSSNEQFF
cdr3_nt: TGCGCCAGCAGCTTGGGAGGTAGCTCCAATGAGCAGTTCTTC

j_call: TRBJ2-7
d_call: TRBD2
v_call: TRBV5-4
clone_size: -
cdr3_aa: CASSLGGTSVGHEQYF
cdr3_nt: TGTGCCAGCAGCTTGGGGGGGACTAGCGTGGGCCACGAGCAGTACTTC

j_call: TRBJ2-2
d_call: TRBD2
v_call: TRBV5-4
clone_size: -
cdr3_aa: CASSPGGRDTGELFF
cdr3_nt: TGTGCCAGCAGCCCAGGTGGGAGGGACACCGGGGAGCTGTTTTTT

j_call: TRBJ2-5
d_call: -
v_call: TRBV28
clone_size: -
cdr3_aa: CASSRARVEETQYF
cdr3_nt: TGTGCCAGCAGTAGGGCCAGGGTTGAAGAGACCCAGTACTTC

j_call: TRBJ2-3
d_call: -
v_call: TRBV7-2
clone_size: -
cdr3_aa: CASSLRGSDTDTQYF
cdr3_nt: TGTGCCAGCAGCCTCCGAGGCTCGGACACAGATACGCAGTATTTT

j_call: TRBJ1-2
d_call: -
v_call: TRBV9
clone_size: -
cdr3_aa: CASSVVDSPGGYTF
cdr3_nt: TGTGCCAGCAGCGTAGTTGACAGCCCAGGAGGCTACACCTTC

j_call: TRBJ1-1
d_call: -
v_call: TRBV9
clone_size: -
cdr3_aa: CASSVGDSTEAFF
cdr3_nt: TGTGCCAGCAGCGTAGGAGATAGCACTGAAGCTTTCTTT

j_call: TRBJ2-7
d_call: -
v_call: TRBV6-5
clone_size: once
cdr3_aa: CASRGGSYEQYF
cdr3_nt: TGTGCCAGCAGGGGTGGGTCCTACGAGCAGTACTTC

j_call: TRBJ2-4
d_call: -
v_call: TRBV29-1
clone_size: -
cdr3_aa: CSVVTGGSKNIQYF
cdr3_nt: TGCAGCGTCGTGACTGGGGGGTCTAAAAACATTCAGTACTTC

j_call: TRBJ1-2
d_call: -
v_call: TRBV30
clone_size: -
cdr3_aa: CAWSRRGIVRGYTF
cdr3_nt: TGTGCCTGGAGCCGGAGAGGGATCGTACGGGGCTACACCTTC

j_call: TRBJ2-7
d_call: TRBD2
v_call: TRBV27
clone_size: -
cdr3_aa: CASRGWLQAHSKPAGGLYEQYF
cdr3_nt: TGTGCCAGCAGAGGGTGGTTGCAAGCCCATAGCAAACCGGCGGGAGGTCTGTACGAGCAGTACTTC

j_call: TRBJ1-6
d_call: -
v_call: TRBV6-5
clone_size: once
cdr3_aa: CASATADSPLHF
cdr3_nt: TGTGCCAGCGCCACGGCGGACTCACCCCTCCACTTT

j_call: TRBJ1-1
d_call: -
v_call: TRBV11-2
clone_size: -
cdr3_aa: CASSLGTSTEAFF
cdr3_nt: TGTGCCAGCAGCTTAGGGACCAGCACTGAAGCTTTCTTT

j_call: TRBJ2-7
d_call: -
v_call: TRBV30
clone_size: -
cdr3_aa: CAWRKSASAAYEQYF
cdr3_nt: TGTGCCTGGAGGAAGTCGGCTAGCGCCGCCTACGAGCAGTACTTC